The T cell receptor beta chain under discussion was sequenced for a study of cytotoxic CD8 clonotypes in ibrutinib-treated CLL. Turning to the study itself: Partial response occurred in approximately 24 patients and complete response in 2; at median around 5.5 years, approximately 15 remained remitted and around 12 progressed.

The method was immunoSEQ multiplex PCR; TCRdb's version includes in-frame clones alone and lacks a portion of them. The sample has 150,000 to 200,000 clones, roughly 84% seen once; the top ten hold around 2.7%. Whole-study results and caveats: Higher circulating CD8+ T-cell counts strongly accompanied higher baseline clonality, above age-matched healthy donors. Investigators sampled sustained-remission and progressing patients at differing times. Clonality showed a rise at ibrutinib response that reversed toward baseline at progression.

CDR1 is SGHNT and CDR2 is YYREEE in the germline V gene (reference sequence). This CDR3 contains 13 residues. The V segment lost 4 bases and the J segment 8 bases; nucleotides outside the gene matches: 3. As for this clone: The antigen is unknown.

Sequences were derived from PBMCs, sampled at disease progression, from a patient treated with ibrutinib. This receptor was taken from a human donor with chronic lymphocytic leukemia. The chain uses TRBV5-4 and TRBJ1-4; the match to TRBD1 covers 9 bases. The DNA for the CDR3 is TGTGCCAGCAGCACAGGGGGCAGAGAAAAACTGTTTTTT. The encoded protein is CASSTGGREKLFF.